These 21 T cell receptor beta chains were sequenced from one sample in a study of blood T cell repertoires in COVID-19. Assay used: immunoSEQ multiplex PCR; TCRdb lists only in-frame clones, some missing. Found here are some 530,000 clones, 80% to 90% of them singletons; the top ten hold 3% to 3.5%. The sample consisted of peripheral blood. The origin of the receptors is a human donor in a cohort sampled during active COVID-19.

The chain is built from TRBV5-1 and TRBJ2-1, with D unresolved. Per germline, CDR1 SGHRS and CDR2 YFSETQ. V dropped 0 bases and J dropped 0 bases, with 13 bases sitting between them. The CDR3 totals 17 residues. The CDR3 loop reads CASSLGGGGSSYNEQFF. CDR3 nucleotide sequence: TGCGCCAGCAGCTTGGGAGGCGGCGGAAGCTCCTACAATGAGCAGTTCTTC.

J is TRBJ1-1 and V is TRBV29-1; D is unresolved. V lost 6 bases and J lost 0, with 8 bases in between. Germline CDR1 SQVTM, CDR2 ANQGSEA. This CDR3 spans 12 amino acids. The CDR3 loop reads CSVGSMNTEAFF. The CDR3 coding sequence is TGCAGCGTCGGGTCTATGAACACTGAAGCTTTCTTT.

The chain joins TRBV4-3 to TRBJ2-2; 10 bases map to TRBD2. CDR1 LGHNA and CDR2 YSLEER come from the germline V gene. The ends lost 4 bases at V and 1 base at J; junction bases unmatched: 6. This CDR3 spans 17 amino acids. Here the CDR3 DNA reads TGCGCCAGCAGCCTAATCAGGACTAGCGGGAACACCGGGGAGCTGTTTTTT. It is translated as CASSLIRTSGNTGELFF.

In this sample, this clone turned up once. This sequence joins TRBV6-2 or TRBV6-3 and TRBJ2-1; the match to TRBD2 covers 9 bases. The CDR3 has 18 amino acids. V dropped 4 bases and J dropped 4; count of bases not matched to a gene: 14. The V gene's germline CDR1 is MNHEY and CDR2 SVGEGT. The DNA of the CDR3 is TGTGCCAGCAGTTCCGAGTTAGCGGGAGACCCACGTTACAATGAGCAGTTCTTC. Its protein product is CASSSELAGDPRYNEQFF.

The gene calls are TRBV29-1 and TRBJ1-2; D remains unclear. Trimming left V 4 bases short and J 4 bases short, with 10 bases between. In germline, CDR1 is SQVTM, CDR2 ANQGSEA. The CDR3 totals 12 residues. For the CDR3, the DNA is TGCAGCGTTGGTCAGTCTGCCTATGGCTACACCTTC. Translating gives CSVGQSAYGYTF. Full variable domain (remainder filled in from reference TRBV29-1 and TRBJ1-2): SAVISQKPSRDICQRGTSLTIQCQVDSQVTMMFWYRQQPGQSLTLIATANQGSEATYESGFVIDKFPISRPNLTFSTLTVSNMSPEDSSIYLCSVGQSAYGYTFGSGTRLTVV.

J is TRBJ1-1 and V is TRBV15; the D is unclear. CDR1 is LNHNV, CDR2 YYDKDF, per germline (reference sequence). CDR3 size: 12 residues. V gave up 0 bases and J gave up 11 bases, with 10 bases separating them. CDR3 sequence: CATSRELGWAFF. The CDR3, as DNA: TGTGCCACCAGCAGAGAGCTCGGGTGGGCTTTCTTT.

The chain couples TRBV7-9 to TRBJ2-7; 8 nucleotides agree with TRBD2. V was clipped by 5 bases and J by 4 bases; unmatched bases: 10. CDR3 size: 15 residues. The germline CDR1 and CDR2 sequences are SEHNR and FQNEAQ (reference sequence). CDR3 nucleotide sequence: TGTGCCAGCAGCCCTACTAGCGGAGGACCTTACGAGCAGTACTTC. Its translation is CASSPTSGGPYEQYF. Together with reference TRBV7-9 and TRBJ2-7, the CDR3 gives the full variable domain: DTGVSQNPRHKITKRGQNVTFRCDPISEHNRLYWYRQTLGQGPEFLTYFQNEAQLEKSRLLSDRFSAERPKGSFSTLEIQRTEQGDSAMYLCASSPTSGGPYEQYFGPGTRLTVT.

The V gene is TRBV7-9, the J gene TRBJ2-2, with a weak D call TRBD1 (6 bases). V was trimmed by 5 bases and J by 0 bases, leaving 13 bases between them. The CDR3 totals 16 residues. In germline, CDR1 is SEHNR, CDR2 FQNEAQ (reference sequence). CDR3 coding DNA: TGTGCCAGCAGCGCAAACAGGGATGCGAACACCGGGGAGCTGTTTTTT. Its protein product is CASSANRDANTGELFF.

The chain is built from TRBV7-6 and TRBJ1-2; the D gene is possibly TRBD1 (6 bases). This CDR3 has 14 residues. Trimming stripped 7 bases from V and 7 bases from J, with 19 bases between. The V gene's germline CDR1 is SGHVS and CDR2 FNYEAQ. DNA of the CDR3: TGTGCCAGCACCACCCTCCATGGGGGCGCTGGCTACACCTTC. Translating gives CASTTLHGGAGYTF.

The chain employs TRBV19 and TRBJ1-1; 7 positions agree with TRBD1. CDR1 is LNHDA, CDR2 SQIVND, per germline (reference sequence). The V and J ends lost 3 bases and 1 base, in that order; junction bases with no gene match: 14. The CDR3 loop spans 18 amino acids. CDR3 region: CASSIHSDLGQRNTEAFF. The DNA for the CDR3 is TGTGCCAGTAGTATTCATTCGGACTTGGGACAGCGGAACACTGAAGCTTTCTTT.

CDR3 loop: CASGLTATGGTEAFF. CDR3 coding DNA: TGTGCTAGTGGTTTGACGGCGACAGGGGGCACTGAAGCTTTCTTT. The gene calls are TRBV12-5 and TRBJ1-1, with 9 positions matching TRBD1. The CDR3 is 15 residues long. After removal of 2 bases from V and 4 bases from J, the junction contained 5 bases not matched to a gene. Germline V gene sequence: CDR1 LGHNT, CDR2 FRNRAP.

V is TRBV7-9 and J is TRBJ1-5, with 12 bases lining up with TRBD1. The CDR3 covers 16 residues. V lost 4 bases to trimming and J lost 7 bases; unmatched junction nucleotides: 8. The germline V gene encodes CDR1 SEHNR and CDR2 FQNEAQ (reference sequence). CDR3 DNA: TGTGCCAGCAGCTCCGGGACAGGGGGCGCCGGGCAGCCCCAGCATTTT. Encoded protein: CASSSGTGGAGQPQHF.

This clone was counted once. The genes are TRBV30 and TRBJ1-2; D is uncertain. There are 12 residues in the CDR3. Looked up from germline, CDR1 is GTSNPN and CDR2 is SVGIG (reference sequence). V was cut by 0 bases and J by 4 bases, with 6 bases left in between. The CDR3 coding sequence is TGTGCCTGGAGTGTATATCCCTATGGCTACACCTTC. It specifies CAWSVYPYGYTF.

The chain is built from TRBV19 and TRBJ2-7; D is ambiguous. The CDR3 totals 13 residues. Germline-derived CDR1 and CDR2 are LNHDA and SQIVND (reference sequence). The ends were cut back, 3 bases at V and 5 bases at J, with 11 bases in the middle. CDR3 region: CASSMSPVDEQYF. CDR3 nucleotides: TGTGCCAGTAGTATGAGCCCCGTGGACGAGCAGTACTTC. The whole variable domain, remainder taken from reference TRBV19 and TRBJ2-7, is DGGITQSPKYLFRKEGQNVTLSCEQNLNHDAMYWYRQDPGQGLRLIYYSQIVNDFQKGDIAEGYSVSREKKESFPLTVTSAQKNPTAFYLCASSMSPVDEQYFGPGTRLTVT.

This chain connects TRBV10-1 to TRBJ2-1; 8 nucleotides match TRBD1. CDR1 is WNHNN, CDR2 SYGVQD, per germline (reference sequence). The CDR3 runs to 13 residues. Trimming took 4 bases from V and 8 from J; bases not matched to a gene: 4. CDR3 region: CASSGQQGDEQFF. The CDR3, as DNA: TGCGCCAGCAGTGGGCAACAGGGGGATGAGCAGTTCTTC.

The chain combines TRBV30 with TRBJ1-6, with D perhaps matching TRBD1 (6 bases). Trimming cost V 1 base and J 6 bases, with 10 bases left between them. The CDR3 length is 14 residues. The germline V gene has CDR1 GTSNPN and CDR2 SVGIG (reference sequence). In DNA, the CDR3 is TGTGCCTGGAGTGGGGGGCGAAGTAATTCACCCCTCCACTTT. Its translation is CAWSGGRSNSPLHF.

This clone has a single count. The CDR3 here is CASSPRGGNGELFF. The CDR3 DNA reads TGTGCCAGTAGTCCACGAGGGGGAAACGGGGAGCTGTTTTTT. This chain links TRBV19 with TRBJ2-2; maybe TRBD1 (6 bases). The germline V and J ends were trimmed by 5 bases and 7 bases, with 14 bases remaining between them. Looked up from germline, CDR1 is LNHDA and CDR2 is SQIVND (reference sequence). The CDR3 loop spans 14 amino acids.

This clone was recorded a few times. The genes are TRBV18 and TRBJ1-4, with 7 bases fitting TRBD1. CDR1 KGHSH and CDR2 LQKENI come from the germline V gene. There are 13 residues in the CDR3. V dropped 4 bases and J dropped 6; count of bases not matched to a gene: 2. The DNA for the CDR3 is TGTGCCAGCTCACAGGGGGCGGATGAAAAACTGTTTTTT. Protein: CASSQGADEKLFF.

This chain uses TRBV2 with TRBJ2-7, with 10 bases aligning to TRBD1. V lost 1 base and J lost 8; bases outside the gene matches: 2. This CDR3 spans 13 amino acids. The V gene's germline CDR1 is SNHLY and CDR2 FYNNEI. DNA for the CDR3: TGTGCCAGCAGTGAAGAGACAGGGGGCAAGCAGTACTTC. This gives the protein CASSEETGGKQYF.

The J gene is TRBJ2-7, the V gene TRBV7-2; maybe TRBD2 (6 bases). The germline V and J ends were trimmed by 10 bases and 0 bases, with 13 bases remaining between them. The CDR3 spans 13 residues. Germline V gene sequence: CDR1 SGHTA, CDR2 FQGNSA. For the CDR3, the DNA is TGTGCCACCCAGCGGGCCAACTCCTACGAGCAGTACTTC. Amino acid sequence: CATQRANSYEQYF.

V gene TRBV5-4 combines with J gene TRBJ2-5; 12 bases fit TRBD2. Germline V gene data show CDR1 as SGHNT and CDR2 as YYREEE (reference sequence). The CDR3 spans 18 residues. The ends lost 5 bases at V and 2 bases at J; junction bases unmatched: 13. CDR3 amino acids: CASRAGTSGPSPQETQYF. The CDR3 nucleotides read TGTGCCAGCAGAGCCGGGACTAGCGGGCCCTCCCCGCAAGAGACCCAGTACTTC.